These T cell receptor beta chains were read from a single sample in a study of T cell repertoires in cytomegalovirus infection. MiXCR, applied by TCRdb to the reads, yields one record per CDR3 protein. Among about 260,000 distinct CDR3 sequences listed, roughly 9.1% were seen once. The sample comprised PBMCs. The receptor source for this set is a human donor in good health (CMV status not recorded). Some clones in this sample may be carry-over from other donors' samples. The CDR3 runs from the conserved cysteine through the conserved F or W. The D gene is left open where the match is weak. Rows may omit the clone size; those that give it use once, few, many or a size class.

CDR3nt	CDR3aa	v_gene	d_gene	j_gene	abundance
TGCGCCAGCAGCTTTCGGACAGGGAACACCGGGGAGCTGTTTTTT	CASSFRTGNTGELFF	TRBV5-1	TRBD1	TRBJ2-2	.
TGTGCCAGCAGCCTCCGACAGGAGGATGGCAATCAGCCCCAGCATTTT	CASSLRQEDGNQPQHF	TRBV28	.	TRBJ1-5	few
TGCAGCGCCGAGCCTATTAGCGGGGGGTCCCGGGAGCTGTTTTTT	CSAEPISGGSRELFF	TRBV29-1	TRBD2	TRBJ2-2	few
TGCAGTGCTGAGCGGGGGGACTACAATGAGCAGTTCTTC	CSAERGDYNEQFF	TRBV20-1	TRBD2	TRBJ2-1	few
TGTGCCACCAGCAGGAGGACTAGCAATACAGATACGCAGTATTTT	CATSRRTSNTDTQYF	TRBV15	TRBD2	TRBJ2-3	few
TGTGCCAGCAGCCAAGGTGGGACACCCCCTCGGGGCTACACCTTC	CASSQGGTPPRGYTF	TRBV14	.	TRBJ1-2	many
TGTGCCAGCAGCTACTACCGAGGATATGGCCGGGACAGGGGGCTCAAAGGCTATGGCTACACCTTC	CASSYYRGYGRDRGLKGYGYTF	TRBV13	TRBD1	TRBJ1-2	.
TGTGCCAGCAGAATGACAGGGGTATCAAACACCGGGGAGCTGTTTTTT	CASRMTGVSNTGELFF	TRBV6-2/TRBV6-3	TRBD1	TRBJ2-2	.
TGCAGTGACACTAGGAAAGAGACCCAGTACTTC	CSDTRKETQYF	TRBV20-1	.	TRBJ2-5	many
TGTGCCAGCAGAATGGGGGGACAGGTTCCTTTCTTT	CASRMGGQVPFF	TRBV28	TRBD1	TRBJ1-1	.
TGTGCCAGCAGCTTAGGCCAGGGGGCGAGGGGCTACACCTTC	CASSLGQGARGYTF	TRBV7-2	TRBD1	TRBJ1-2	many
TGTGCCAGTAGTGCTACTCCTTGGACTAGCGGGGCCATACACTACTCCTACAATGAGCAGTTCTTC	CASSATPWTSGAIHYSYNEQFF	TRBV19	TRBD2	TRBJ2-1	many
TGTGCCAGTAGTTCGCAAGCAACCGGGACAGGGGGGACCATTCAGTACTTC	CASSSQATGTGGTIQYF	TRBV19	TRBD1	TRBJ2-4	.
TGTGCCAGCAGCTTAGGCACCGGGACAGGCTACTCCTACGAGCAGTACTTC	CASSLGTGTGYSYEQYF	TRBV7-8	TRBD1	TRBJ2-7	many
TGTGCCAGCAGCCCGGGACTAGCGCCCGAGCAGTACTTC	CASSPGLAPEQYF	TRBV7-9	TRBD2	TRBJ2-7	few
TGTGCCACCAGCAGAACGGTAGGAACGAATCAGCCCCAGCATTTT	CATSRTVGTNQPQHF	TRBV15	.	TRBJ1-5	many
TGTGCCAGCAGCTTATTTCCGGCTAATGGCTACACCTTC	CASSLFPANGYTF	TRBV7-9	.	TRBJ1-2	many
TGTGCCAGCAGTAGACGCCGGGACCCAGTAGTCACGGAGCAGTTCTTC	CASSRRRDPVVTEQFF	TRBV11-2	.	TRBJ2-1	few
TGTGCCAGCAGCCCCCTCCCGGGACAGGGTCCCGATACGCAGTATTTT	CASSPLPGQGPDTQYF	TRBV14	TRBD1	TRBJ2-3	.
TGTGCCAGCAGCAACCCGGGACTAGGGGCAGATACGCAGTATTTT	CASSNPGLGADTQYF	TRBV11-3	TRBD2	TRBJ2-3	many
TGTGCCAGCAGCCAGGACTACCCCCAAGAGACCCAGTACTTC	CASSQDYPQETQYF	TRBV6-2/TRBV6-3	.	TRBJ2-5	.
TGTGCCAGCAGCTTAGGCGCGGCTGGGGCCAACGTCCTGACTTTC	CASSLGAAGANVLTF	TRBV7-2	.	TRBJ2-6	many
TGTGCCAGCAGCAAAGATTATAGCAATCAGCCCCAGCATTTT	CASSKDYSNQPQHF	TRBV7-2	.	TRBJ1-5	.
TGTGCCAGCAGCTTAGAGGTCGCCCCGGCAGGCTACACCTTC	CASSLEVAPAGYTF	TRBV7-6	.	TRBJ1-2	many
TGCGCCAGCAGCTTGGCGACAGGCCGGGGCATTCAGTACTTC	CASSLATGRGIQYF	TRBV5-1	.	TRBJ2-4	.
TGTGCCAGCAGTCCATCGACAGGGGGCTTCACTGAAGCTTTCTTT	CASSPSTGGFTEAFF	TRBV28	TRBD1	TRBJ1-1	many
TGTGCCAGCAGTTTCCCTCACGGGGCCAATAACTATGGCTACACCTTC	CASSFPHGANNYGYTF	TRBV28	.	TRBJ1-2	few
TGCGCCAGCAGCTTTGAGGGGGCGGAAGATACGCAGTATTTT	CASSFEGAEDTQYF	TRBV5-1	TRBD1	TRBJ2-3	few
TGTGCCAGCAGTTACTCGGGGCTCAGCAATCAGCCCCAGCATTTT	CASSYSGLSNQPQHF	TRBV6-6	.	TRBJ1-5	many
TGTGCCAGCAGTGTATTGAGTGGGGAGCAGTACTTC	CASSVLSGEQYF	TRBV25-1	.	TRBJ2-7	.
TGCGCCAGCAGCTGGTCGCGGACAGGCCAAGAGACCCAGTACTTC	CASSWSRTGQETQYF	TRBV5-1	TRBD1	TRBJ2-5	.
TGTGCCAGCAGCTCTATCGGAACAGGGGCGCAAGAGCAGTACTTC	CASSSIGTGAQEQYF	TRBV28	TRBD1	TRBJ2-7	.
TGCAGCGTTTCAGGGGACAGCGATTCAGTTAAGACCCAGTACTTC	CSVSGDSDSVKTQYF	TRBV29-1	TRBD1	TRBJ2-5	many
TGCAGTGCAAGTCCCATGGGGGGACTAGCGGGTGGGGGGATCACAGATACGCAGTATTTT	CSASPMGGLAGGGITDTQYF	TRBV20-1	TRBD2	TRBJ2-3	.
TGTGCCAGCACCCAGGGGGGGTATAATTCACCCCTCCACTTT	CASTQGGYNSPLHF	TRBV7-2	TRBD1	TRBJ1-6	many
TGTGCCAGCTCTCACAGAGGGGGCCTCAATCAGCCCCAGCATTTT	CASSHRGGLNQPQHF	TRBV28	TRBD1	TRBJ1-5	many
TGCAGTGCTAGAGCTAGGAGACAGGGGTCAGATACGCAGTATTTT	CSARARRQGSDTQYF	TRBV20-1	TRBD1	TRBJ2-3	.
TGTGCCAGTAGTATAGCTGGGACCGCGTCCTACGAGCAGTACTTC	CASSIAGTASYEQYF	TRBV19	.	TRBJ2-7	many
TGTGCCAGGCTACACAGGGCCAACACCGGGGAGCTGTTTTTT	CARLHRANTGELFF	TRBV6-2/TRBV6-3	.	TRBJ2-2	few
TGTGCCAGCAGTTACCCCTTAGTGTCTGGAAACACCATATATTTT	CASSYPLVSGNTIYF	TRBV6-6	.	TRBJ1-3	many
TGTGCCAGCAGTTCCAGTCGGCCGGTCTCACGGAATGAGCAGTTCTTC	CASSSSRPVSRNEQFF	TRBV6-2/TRBV6-3	.	TRBJ2-1	few
TGTGCCAGCAGCTTTAATCCGTTGACTAGATATCGCCACAATGAGCAGTTCTTC	CASSFNPLTRYRHNEQFF	TRBV7-8	.	TRBJ2-1	many
TGTGCCAGCAGCCCGACGGAGACGGGTTCGCGGCCCCAGCATTTT	CASSPTETGSRPQHF	TRBV7-2	.	TRBJ1-5	many
TGTGCCAGCAGCTTTGGGACAGGGGGCCAGCAGTACTTC	CASSFGTGGQQYF	TRBV7-3	TRBD1	TRBJ2-7	many
TGTGCCAGCAGTGAAAGGGCGGCGAATAGCAATCAGCCCCAGCATTTT	CASSERAANSNQPQHF	TRBV2	.	TRBJ1-5	few
TGTGCCAGCAGACCGGGACCACGGTACACCATATATTTT	CASRPGPRYTIYF	TRBV28	.	TRBJ1-3	few
TGCGCCAGCAGCTTGACGGAGACTAATGAAAAACTGTTTTTT	CASSLTETNEKLFF	TRBV5-1	.	TRBJ1-4	many
TGTGCCAGCAGCCCGTCTCCAGGGGCCGAGCAGTACTTC	CASSPSPGAEQYF	TRBV7-6	.	TRBJ2-7	many
TGTGCCAGTAGTGCCGGGACAGGGGCTTGGCCCCTCAATCAGCCCCAGCATTTT	CASSAGTGAWPLNQPQHF	TRBV19	TRBD1	TRBJ1-5	.
TGTGCCAGTAGTAGCAGGGTCCGGTCAGTCACTGAAGCTTTCTTT	CASSSRVRSVTEAFF	TRBV19	.	TRBJ1-1	many
TGTGCCAGCAGTGTGGTTAAGGGCGGACAAGAGACCCAGTACTTC	CASSVVKGGQETQYF	TRBV28	.	TRBJ2-5	.
TGTGCCAGTAGTACCAGACAGGGAACCTACAATGAGCAGTTCTTC	CASSTRQGTYNEQFF	TRBV19	TRBD1	TRBJ2-1	.
TGTGCCAGCTCCGTTGAAAGAGGCGGGGGCTACGAGCAGTACTTC	CASSVERGGGYEQYF	TRBV18	TRBD2	TRBJ2-7	.
TGTGCCAGCACCCTAAGTGGGGCAGCCCGAGAGACCCAGTACTTC	CASTLSGAARETQYF	TRBV7-2	.	TRBJ2-5	many
TGTGGCTGCAGCATGAACAGGGGGCAAGCTTTCTTT	CGCSMNRGQAFF	TRBV7-8	TRBD1	TRBJ1-1	.
TGTGCCAGCAGCTTCCCGGGACTCATCACCGGGGAGCTGTTTTTT	CASSFPGLITGELFF	TRBV7-2	.	TRBJ2-2	many
TGTGCCAGCAGCTTGTCGAACGGTTATAGCAATCAGCCCCAGCATTTT	CASSLSNGYSNQPQHF	TRBV7-2	.	TRBJ1-5	many
TGTGCCAGCAGCGAACCTGTTACGCAGTATTTT	CASSEPVTQYF	TRBV7-2	.	TRBJ2-3	many
TGTGCCAGCACCCTTTTGCAGGGGGCCCTCCACTTT	CASTLLQGALHF	TRBV7-2	TRBD1	TRBJ1-6	.
TGTGCCACTTTCCAGGGGGCGGGCGACGGCTACACCTTC	CATFQGAGDGYTF	TRBV6-2/TRBV6-3	TRBD1	TRBJ1-2	many